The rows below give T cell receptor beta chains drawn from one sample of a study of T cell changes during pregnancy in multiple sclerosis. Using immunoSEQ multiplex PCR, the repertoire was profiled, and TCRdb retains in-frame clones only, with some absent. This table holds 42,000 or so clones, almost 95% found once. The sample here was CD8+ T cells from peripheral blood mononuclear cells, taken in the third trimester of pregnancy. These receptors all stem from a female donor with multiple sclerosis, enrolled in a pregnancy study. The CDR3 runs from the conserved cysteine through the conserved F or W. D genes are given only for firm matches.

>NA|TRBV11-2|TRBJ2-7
CASSSALGGSSSYEQYF
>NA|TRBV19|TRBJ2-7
CASSNLASDPEQYF
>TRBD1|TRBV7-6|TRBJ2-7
CASSDSTGLEEQYF
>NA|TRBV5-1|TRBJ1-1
CASSLVLGQPERGNTEAFF
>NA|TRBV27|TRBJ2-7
CASSLSGRGLSYEQYF
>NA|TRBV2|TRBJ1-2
CASRSRHGYTF
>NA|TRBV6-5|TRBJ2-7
CASSYSPVPREEQYF
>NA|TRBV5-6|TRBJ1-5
CASSLTGQLASEPQHF
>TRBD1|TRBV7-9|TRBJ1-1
CASSSTTGFDTEAFF
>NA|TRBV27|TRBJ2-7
CASRGGYEQYF
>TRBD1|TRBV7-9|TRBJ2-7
CASSFGTDLYEQYF
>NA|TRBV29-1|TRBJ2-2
CSGGRVGGELFF
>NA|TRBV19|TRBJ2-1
CASSMGLNNEQFF
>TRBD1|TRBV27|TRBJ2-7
CASSSYTGVGYEQYF
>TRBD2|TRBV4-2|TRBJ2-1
CASSPREDLGDEQFF
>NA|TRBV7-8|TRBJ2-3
CASSPERRGFGKGTDTQYF
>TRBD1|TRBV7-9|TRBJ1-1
CASSPGQGLNTEAFF
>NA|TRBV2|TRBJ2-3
CASSAGTDTQYF
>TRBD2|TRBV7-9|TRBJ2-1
CASSSGGRELYNEQFF
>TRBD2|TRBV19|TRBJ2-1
CASSSEAGMAYNEQFF
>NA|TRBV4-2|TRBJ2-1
CASSLEGGDNEQFF
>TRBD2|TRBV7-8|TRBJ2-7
CASSLEASGSYEQYF
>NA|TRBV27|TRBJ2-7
CASTTRGGTVEQYF
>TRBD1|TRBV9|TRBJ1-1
CASSAGTVNTEAFF
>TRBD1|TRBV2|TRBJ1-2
CASSGDSFGYGYTF
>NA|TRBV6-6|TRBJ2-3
CASSGYDSTAPDTQYF
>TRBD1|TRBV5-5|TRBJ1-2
CASSLDGTVNYGYTF
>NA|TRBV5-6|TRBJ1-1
CASSRGSEAFF
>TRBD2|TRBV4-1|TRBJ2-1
CASSQDRGLADNEQFF
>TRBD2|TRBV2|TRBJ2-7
CASSEGTSGIYEQYF
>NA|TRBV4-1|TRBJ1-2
CASSQVGRGGRYGYTF
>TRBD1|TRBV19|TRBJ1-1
CASSLQGAGTEAFF
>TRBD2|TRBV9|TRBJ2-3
CASSPGQGLAGGLSTDTQYF
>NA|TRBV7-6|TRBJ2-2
CASSLTRELFF
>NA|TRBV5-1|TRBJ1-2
CASSSTPNYGYTF
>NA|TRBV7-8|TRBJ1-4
CASSLSLNEKLFF
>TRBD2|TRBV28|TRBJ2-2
CASSLGGGPGELFF
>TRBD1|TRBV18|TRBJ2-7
CASSPTDRTGEQYF
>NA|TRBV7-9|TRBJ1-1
CASRSMVLEAFF
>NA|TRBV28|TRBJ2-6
CASSLPGGANVLTF
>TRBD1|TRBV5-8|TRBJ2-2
CASSSDRLEGEITGELFF
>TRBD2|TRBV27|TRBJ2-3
CASSDSGPHGTQYF
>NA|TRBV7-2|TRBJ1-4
CASSSIREKYEKLFF
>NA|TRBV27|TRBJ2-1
CASSLSSSSYNEQFF
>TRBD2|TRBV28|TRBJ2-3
CASSSPAGESTDTQYF
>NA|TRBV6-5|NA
CASSSGIYEQYF
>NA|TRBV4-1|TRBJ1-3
CASSQILGSGNTIYF
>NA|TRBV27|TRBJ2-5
CASSQTGTAETQYF
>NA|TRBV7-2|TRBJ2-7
CASSRYRDFPYEQYF
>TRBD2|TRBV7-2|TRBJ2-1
CASSYSTGTSYIYEQFF
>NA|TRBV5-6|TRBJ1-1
CASSSFGRGYRDTEAFF